This entry is about one T cell receptor (beta chain). Its antigen is as yet unknown. Germline V lookup: CDR1 SGHRS, CDR2 YFSETQ. This CDR3 is built from 16 residues. Deletions cut 0 bases from V and 8 bases from J, with 20 bases between. MiXCR, applied by TCRdb to the 5' RACE reads, yields one record per CDR3 protein. Of approximately 1.8 million distinct CDR3 sequences listed, under 35% are singletons. The data originate from a study of identical twins. Broader study findings: Zero-insertion analyses might be partly confounded by invariant T cells like MAIT and iNKT.

Sequenced sample: cord blood. The TCR sequence derives from a newborn girl in good health. The chain couples TRBV5-1 to TRBJ1-1; D is possibly TRBD1 (6 bases). CDR3 loop: CASSLGPRGRVLEAFF. CDR3 DNA sequence: TGCGCCAGCAGCTTGGGCCCCAGGGGTAGGGTGCTCGAAGCTTTCTTT.